This T cell receptor beta chain emerged from a study of T cell changes during pregnancy in multiple sclerosis. The data were produced by immunoSEQ multiplex PCR, yet TCRdb's version contains in-frame clones alone and is incomplete. The sample contains 90,000 to 120,000 clones, approximately 90% of which appear only once. This CDR3 region has 14 residues. Germline loops: CDR1 SQVTM, CDR2 ANQGSEA. V shed 7 bases and J 0 bases; nucleotides not matched to a gene: 7. The chain combines TRBV29-1 with TRBJ1-2, with 8 bases that match TRBD1. This sample comprised peripheral blood, obtained after pregnancy. The sequence derives from a female donor with multiple sclerosis, enrolled in a pregnancy study. The CDR3 sequence: CSAAGGPSNYGYTF. Written as DNA, the CDR3 is TGCAGCGCCGCAGGGGGCCCTTCTAACTATGGCTACACCTTC.